This T cell receptor (beta chain) is from a study of T cell clonotyping in hematopoietic cell transplantation. Study-wide findings and caveats: CD4 and CD8 repertoire contributions could not be separated without sorting. Recipient TCR diversity dropped after transplant; expanded clonotypes rose from day 30 to 180. At the given depth, recipient repertoires were over 95% de novo clonotypes.

As to this clone: No antigen is known for it.

Sequencing was performed with immunoSEQ multiplex PCR; in TCRdb, only in-frame clones are kept and a portion is missing. The sample carries more than 7,500 clones, 95% to 98% recorded once. The CDR3 is made up of 13 amino acids. Germline values: CDR1 MDHEN, CDR2 SYDVKM. Trimming left V 5 bases short and J 0 bases short, with 7 bases between. The sample here was peripheral blood mononuclear cells, taken 100 days after allogeneic stem cell transplant. This sequence originates from a male patient aged 60-70 years who had an allogeneic stem cell transplant from a related donor, so the T cells may come from the graft donor. Some clones in this sample may be carry-over from other donors' samples. The chain is built from TRBV28 and TRBJ2-5; D is uncertain. CDR3 sequence (DNA): TGTGCCAGCAGTCCCCACCACCAAGAGACCCAGTACTTC. This encodes CASSPHHQETQYF.